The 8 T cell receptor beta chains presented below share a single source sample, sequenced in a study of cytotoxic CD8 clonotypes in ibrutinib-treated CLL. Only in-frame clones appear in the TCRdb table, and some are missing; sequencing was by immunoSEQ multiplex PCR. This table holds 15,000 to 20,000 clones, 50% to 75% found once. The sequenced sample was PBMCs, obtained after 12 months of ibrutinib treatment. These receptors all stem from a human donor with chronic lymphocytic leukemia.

The CDR3 here is CASSRQGGTREQYF. The CDR3 coding sequence is TGTGCCAGCAGCCGACAGGGTGGGACTCGCGAGCAGTACTTC. The V and J genes are TRBV5-6 and TRBJ2-7; tentative D call: TRBD1 (7 bases). Germline lookup yields CDR1 SGHDT and CDR2 YYEEEE. There are 14 residues in the CDR3. Trimming shortened V by 4 bases and J by 6 bases, and 17 bases separated the two germline ends. Variable domain in full (rest from reference TRBV5-6 and TRBJ2-7): DAGVTQSPTHLIKTRGQQVTLRCSPKSGHDTVSWYQQALGQGPQFIFQYYEEEERQRGNFPDRFSGHQFPNYSSELNVNALLLGDSALYLCASSRQGGTREQYFGPGTRLTVT.

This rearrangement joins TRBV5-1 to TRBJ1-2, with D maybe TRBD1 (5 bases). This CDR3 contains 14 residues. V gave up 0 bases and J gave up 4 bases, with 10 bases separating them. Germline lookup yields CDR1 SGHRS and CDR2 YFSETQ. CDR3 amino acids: CASSLERQFYGYTF. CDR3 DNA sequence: TGCGCCAGCAGCTTGGAACGACAGTTCTATGGCTACACCTTC.

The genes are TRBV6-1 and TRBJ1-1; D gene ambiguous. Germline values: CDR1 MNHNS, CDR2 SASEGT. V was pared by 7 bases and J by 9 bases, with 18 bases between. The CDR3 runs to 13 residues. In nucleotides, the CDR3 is TGTGCCAGCACCTCCGAACCGGGGTCGAAAGCTTTCTTT. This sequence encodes CASTSEPGSKAFF.

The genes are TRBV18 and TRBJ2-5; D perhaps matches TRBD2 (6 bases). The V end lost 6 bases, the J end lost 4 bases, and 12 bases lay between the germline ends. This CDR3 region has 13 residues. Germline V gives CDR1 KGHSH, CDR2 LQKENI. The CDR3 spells CASSQSSGETQYF. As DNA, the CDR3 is TGTGCCAGCTCGCAGAGTAGCGGAGAGACCCAGTACTTC.

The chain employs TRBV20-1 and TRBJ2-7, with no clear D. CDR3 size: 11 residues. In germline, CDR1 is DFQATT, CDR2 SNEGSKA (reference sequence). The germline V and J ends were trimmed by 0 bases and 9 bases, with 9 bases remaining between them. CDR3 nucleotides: TGCAGTGCTAGAGATGGCAGAGCGCAGTACTTC. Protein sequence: CSARDGRAQYF.

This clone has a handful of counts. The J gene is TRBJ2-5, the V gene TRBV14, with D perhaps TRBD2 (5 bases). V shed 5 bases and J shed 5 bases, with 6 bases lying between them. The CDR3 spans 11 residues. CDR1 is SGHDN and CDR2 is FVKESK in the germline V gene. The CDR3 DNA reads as TGTGCCAGCAGCGGCGGGGAGACCCAGTACTTC. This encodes CASSGGETQYF. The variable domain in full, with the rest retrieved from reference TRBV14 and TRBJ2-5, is EAGVTQFPSHSVIEKGQTVTLRCDPISGHDNLYWYRRVMGKEIKFLLHFVKESKQDESGMPNNRFLAERTGGTYSTLKVQPAELEDSGVYFCASSGGETQYFGPGTRLLVL.

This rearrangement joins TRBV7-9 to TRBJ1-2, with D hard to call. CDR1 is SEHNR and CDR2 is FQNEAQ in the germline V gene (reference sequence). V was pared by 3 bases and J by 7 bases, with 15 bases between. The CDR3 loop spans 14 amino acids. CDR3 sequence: CASSFDLDTGGYTF. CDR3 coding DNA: TGTGCCAGCAGCTTCGATTTGGATACGGGTGGCTACACCTTC.

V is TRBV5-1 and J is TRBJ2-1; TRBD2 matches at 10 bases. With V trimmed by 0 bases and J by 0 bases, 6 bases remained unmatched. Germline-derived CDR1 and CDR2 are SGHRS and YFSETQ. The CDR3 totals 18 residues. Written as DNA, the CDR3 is TGCGCCAGCAGCTTGGTACCTAGCGGGAGCCCCTCCTACAATGAGCAGTTCTTC. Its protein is CASSLVPSGSPSYNEQFF.